A single T cell receptor beta chain is shown here with its context. As yet, its antigen is unknown. The data stem from a study of radiation and T cells in renal cell carcinoma. Study summary: Nephrectomy followed 15 Gy stereotactic body radiation by 4 weeks. Study-wide findings and caveats: In blood, top tumor clones expanded by 2 weeks, shrinking by 4. Baseline intratumoral clonotype presence is unknown without pretreatment biopsies.

Here immunoSEQ multiplex PCR was the method, and the copy in TCRdb shows in-frame clones only, minus some. The sample yields roughly 78,000 clones, over 80% seen once. Time point: blood 2 weeks post-SBRT. Specified treatment: 15 Gy SBRT to primary tumor, nephrectomy 4 weeks later. Blood was sampled at baseline, 2 weeks and 4 weeks after SBRT. The J segment lost 4 bases and the V segment lost 3 bases, leaving 3 bases of the junction unmatched. The CDR3 totals 14 residues. Germline V gives CDR1 KGHSH, CDR2 LQKENI. V and J are TRBV18 and TRBJ2-1; 7 bases are shared with TRBD1. This specimen consisted of blood, obtained from a patient whose treatment included radiotherapy and nephrectomy. This receptor was taken from a man aged 55 to 70 with renal cell carcinoma. CDR3 sequence (DNA): TGTGCCAGCTCACCGGGGGACAGTTACAATGAGCAGTTCTTC. This encodes CASSPGDSYNEQFF.